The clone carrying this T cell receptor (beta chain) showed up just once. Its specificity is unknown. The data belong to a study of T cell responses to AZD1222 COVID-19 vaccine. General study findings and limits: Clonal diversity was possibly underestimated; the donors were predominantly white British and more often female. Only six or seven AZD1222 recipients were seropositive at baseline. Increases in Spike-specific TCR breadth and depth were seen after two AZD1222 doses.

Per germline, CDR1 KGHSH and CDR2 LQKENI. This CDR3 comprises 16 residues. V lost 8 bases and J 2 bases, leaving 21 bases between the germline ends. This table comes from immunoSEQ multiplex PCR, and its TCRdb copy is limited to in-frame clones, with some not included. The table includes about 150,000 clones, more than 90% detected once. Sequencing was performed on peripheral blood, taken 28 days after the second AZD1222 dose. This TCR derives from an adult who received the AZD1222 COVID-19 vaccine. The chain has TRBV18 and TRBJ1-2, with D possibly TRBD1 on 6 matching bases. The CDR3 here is CASHPGGPIVNYGYTF. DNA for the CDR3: TGTGCCAGCCACCCGGGGGGCCCAATCGTAAACTATGGCTACACCTTC.